Presented here are 22 T cell receptor beta chains from one specimen sequenced in a study of T cells in localized non-small cell lung cancer. Only in-frame clones appear in the TCRdb table, and some are missing; sequencing was by immunoSEQ multiplex PCR. The table includes 53,000 or so clones, over 80% detected once. The sequencing used peripheral blood mononuclear cells, collected before any cancer treatment. These receptors were taken from a man aged 35 to 70 with stage III lung adenocarcinoma.

The rearrangement uses TRBV30 and TRBJ2-1, with TRBD1 matching over 7 bases. The V gene end was trimmed by 3 bases and the J gene end by 9 bases; junction bases not matched to a gene: 5. CDR3 length: 12 amino acids. Germline V gene data show CDR1 as GTSNPN and CDR2 as SVGIG (reference sequence). CDR3 nucleotides: TGTGCCTGGAGCGCGACAGGGCGTGAGCAGTTCTTC. This sequence encodes CAWSATGREQFF. The whole variable domain, filled in from reference TRBV30 and TRBJ2-1, reads SQTIHQWPATLVQPVGSPLSLECTVEGTSNPNLYWYRQAAGRGLQLLFYSVGIGQISSEVPQNLSASRPQDRQFILSSKKLLLSDSGFYLCAWSATGREQFFGPGTRLTVL.

The chain has TRBV29-1 and TRBJ1-4; TRBD1 might be the D (5 bases). This CDR3 is built from 14 residues. Germline V gives CDR1 SQVTM, CDR2 ANQGSEA. Trimming took 1 base from V and 7 from J, leaving 13 bases between them. CDR3: CSVEAGGSGEKLFF. The CDR3 DNA reads TGCAGCGTTGAAGCGGGGGGGAGTGGTGAAAAACTGTTTTTT. Full variable domain (missing parts from reference TRBV29-1 and TRBJ1-4): SAVISQKPSRDICQRGTSLTIQCQVDSQVTMMFWYRQQPGQSLTLIATANQGSEATYESGFVIDKFPISRPNLTFSTLTVSNMSPEDSSIYLCSVEAGGSGEKLFFGSGTQLSVL.

The CDR3 sequence is CASSLRQGPNTGELFF. The CDR3 coding sequence is TGTGCCAGCAGCTTACGACAGGGCCCTAACACCGGGGAGCTGTTTTTT. The chain joins TRBV7-2 to TRBJ2-2; the match to TRBD1 covers 7 bases. The junction had 5 bases not matched to a gene; V was cut back by 2 bases and J by 2 bases. The CDR3 has 16 amino acids. Germline assignment: CDR1 SGHTA and CDR2 FQGNSA.

The table lists this clone with a count of one. The chain uses TRBV11-2 and TRBJ1-1; D ambiguous. Germline V CDR1 and CDR2: SGHAT, FQNNGV. The CDR3 totals 15 residues. V was clipped by 5 bases and J by 3 bases, with 16 bases between them. This CDR3 is CASSQDSVFDTEAFF. The CDR3 DNA reads TGTGCCAGCAGCCAAGATTCCGTTTTCGACACTGAAGCTTTCTTT.

The chain has TRBV5-1 and TRBJ2-1; D not certain. V was cut by 3 bases and J by 8 bases, with 12 bases left in between. This CDR3 is 13 amino acids long. Germline V lookup: CDR1 SGHRS, CDR2 YFSETQ. This chain's CDR3 is CASSSSPADEQFF. The CDR3 DNA reads TGCGCCAGCAGCTCGTCTCCGGCCGATGAGCAGTTCTTC.

This chain connects TRBV4-2 to TRBJ1-3; D might be TRBD1 (5 bases). Trimming took off 4 bases at V and 5 bases at J, with 18 bases between the two ends. This CDR3 spans 16 amino acids. Germline CDR1 and CDR2: LGHNA and YNFKEQ. This CDR3 reads CASSPPQSGGRNTIYF. The CDR3 nucleotides are TGTGCCAGCAGCCCACCACAGTCCGGGGGTCGAAACACCATATATTTT.

This rearrangement joins TRBV13 to TRBJ1-4; D gene ambiguous. This CDR3 region has 15 residues. Germline V gives CDR1 PRHDT, CDR2 FYEKMQ (reference sequence). V was pared by 3 bases and J by 0 bases, with 8 bases between. The CDR3 region is CASSLGGATNEKLFF. In DNA, the CDR3 is TGTGCCAGCAGCTTGGGCGGAGCAACTAATGAAAAACTGTTTTTT.

CDR3 in amino acids: CASSILSREETQYF. As DNA, the CDR3 is TGTGCCAGCAGCATCCTTTCCAGGGAGGAGACCCAGTACTTC. The rearrangement joins TRBV7-2 to TRBJ2-5; D might be TRBD1 or TRBD2, each matching 5 bases. CDR1 and CDR2 from the germline V gene are SGHTA and FQGNSA. CDR3 size: 14 residues. V was trimmed by 5 bases and J by 5 bases, leaving 15 bases between them. Drawing the rest from reference TRBV7-2 and TRBJ2-5, the complete variable domain is GAGVSQSPSNKVTEKGKDVELRCDPISGHTALYWYRQSLGQGLEFLIYFQGNSAPDKSGLPSDRFSAERTGGSVSTLTIQRTQQEDSAVYLCASSILSREETQYFGPGTRLLVL.

The CDR3 DNA follows: TGTGCCAGCAGCTTATCGGGACAGTATAATTCACCCCTCCACTTT. Its translation is CASSLSGQYNSPLHF. V and J are TRBV7-2 and TRBJ1-6; TRBD1 aligns across 7 bases. The CDR3 length is 15 residues. Trimming took 2 bases from V and 4 from J; bases not matched to a gene: 2. The germline gives CDR1 SGHTA, CDR2 FQGNSA.

The V call is TRBV9, the J call TRBJ2-3, with 10 bases lining up with TRBD2. This CDR3 is 15 amino acids long. With V trimmed by 2 bases and J by 5 bases, 5 bases remained unmatched. The germline gives CDR1 SGDLS, CDR2 YYNGEE. The CDR3 loop is CASSVTSGAVDTQYF. DNA for the CDR3: TGTGCCAGCAGCGTCACTAGCGGGGCCGTAGATACGCAGTATTTT.

V usage is TRBV5-1 and J usage is TRBJ1-3; D not certain. V dropped 0 bases and J dropped 0 bases, with 7 bases sitting between them. Per the germline V gene, CDR1 is SGHRS and CDR2 is YFSETQ. The CDR3 runs 15 residues. Written as DNA, the CDR3 is TGCGCCAGCAGCTTGGACGGGTACTCTGGAAACACCATATATTTT. This translates into CASSLDGYSGNTIYF.

Here the CDR3 reads CASSPKQGFDGYTF. The CDR3 DNA follows: TGTGCCAGCAGCCCAAAACAGGGATTCGATGGCTACACCTTC. The gene calls are TRBV5-5 and TRBJ1-2; weak D call: TRBD1 (6 bases). The CDR3 consists of 14 residues. With 4 bases removed from V and 6 bases from J, the gap between germline ends came to 16 bases. Germline CDR1 SGHKS, CDR2 YYEKEE (reference sequence). The variable domain in full, completed from reference TRBV5-5 and TRBJ1-2, reads DAGVTQSPTHLIKTRGQQVTLRCSPISGHKSVSWYQQVLGQGPQFIFQYYEKEERGRGNFPDRFSARQFPNYSSELNVNALLLGDSALYLCASSPKQGFDGYTFGSGTRLTVV.

V usage is TRBV6-1 and J usage is TRBJ1-1; D might be TRBD1 (5 bases). V lost 1 base and J 4 bases, leaving 13 bases between the germline ends. Germline lookup yields CDR1 MNHNS and CDR2 SASEGT. The CDR3 consists of 15 residues. The CDR3 bases are TGTGCCAGCAGTGAAGTTTCCGGGGGGGGCACTGAAGCTTTCTTT. As protein: CASSEVSGGGTEAFF.

This chain joins TRBV4-1 and TRBJ1-3, with 7 bases lining up with TRBD1. Germline CDR1 and CDR2: MGHRA and YSYEKL. V shed 0 bases, J shed 0 bases, and the junction held 2 bases outside the gene matches. The CDR3 is 16 residues long. The CDR3 DNA reads as TGCGCCAGCAGCCAAGACGGGACAGCCTCTGGAAACACCATATATTTT. Protein: CASSQDGTASGNTIYF.

V usage is TRBV19 and J usage is TRBJ1-1; perhaps TRBD1 as D (5 bases). V gave up 0 bases and J gave up 8 bases, with 10 bases separating them. CDR3 length: 13 amino acids. Germline V lookup: CDR1 LNHDA, CDR2 SQIVND (reference sequence). CDR3 residues: CASSIDDGGEAFF. DNA for the CDR3: TGTGCCAGTAGTATAGATGACGGGGGGGAAGCTTTCTTT.

The chain combines TRBV16 with TRBJ1-1, with 9 nucleotides matching TRBD1. Looked up from germline, CDR1 is KGHSY and CDR2 is FQNENV. The CDR3 runs 14 residues. Trimming at V came to 5 bases and at J to 1 base, leaving 2 bases not matched to a gene. CDR3 DNA: TGTGCCAGCAGCAGGACAGGGGCGAACACTGAAGCTTTCTTT. Protein product: CASSRTGANTEAFF.

The chain couples TRBV6-5 to TRBJ1-5; unclear D gene. The CDR3 has 15 amino acids. Trimming took 7 bases from V and 3 from J, leaving 16 bases between them. Per germline, CDR1 MNHEY and CDR2 SVGAGI. This CDR3 is CASTRTRSLNQPQHF. The CDR3 DNA sequence: TGTGCCAGCACAAGGACCCGATCCCTCAATCAGCCCCAGCATTTT.

The table lists this clone with a count of one. The V and J genes are TRBV7-3 and TRBJ2-1; maybe TRBD2 (6 bases). Germline V lookup: CDR1 SGHTA, CDR2 FQGTGA. The CDR3 is 16 amino acids. V was clipped by 2 bases and J by 0 bases, with 11 bases between them. CDR3 loop: CASSLLALSSYNEQFF. CDR3 nucleotide sequence: TGTGCCAGCAGCTTACTAGCGTTGAGCTCCTACAATGAGCAGTTCTTC.

The rearrangement joins TRBV5-1 to TRBJ1-2, with a weak D call TRBD1 (5 bases). The germline V gene has CDR1 SGHRS and CDR2 YFSETQ. The CDR3 is 16 residues long. V was cut by 0 bases and J by 0 bases, with 12 bases left in between. The CDR3 DNA reads as TGCGCCAGCAGCTTGGGAGGGACCCAAGCTAACTATGGCTACACCTTC. Its translation is CASSLGGTQANYGYTF.

CDR3 sequence reads: CASSLGQGGTSNEQFF. The DNA of the CDR3 is TGCGCCAGCAGCTTGGGACAGGGTGGAACTAGCAATGAGCAGTTCTTC. The chain is built from TRBV5-1 and TRBJ2-1; TRBD1 matches at 7 bases. Germline trimming cut 0 bases from V and 6 bases from J; bases unmatched to any gene: 9. This CDR3 has 16 amino acids. Germline CDR1 and CDR2: SGHRS and YFSETQ.

Worth noting for this clone: Other DNA sequences within the sample encode an identical CDR3. The chain links TRBV11-2 to TRBJ2-5; 7 nucleotides match TRBD2. Germline lookup yields CDR1 SGHAT and CDR2 FQNNGV. The V segment lost 1 base and the J segment 2 bases; nucleotides outside the gene matches: 1. This CDR3 contains 14 residues. The CDR3 DNA follows: TGTGCCAGCAGCTTAGGCGGGGGACAAGAGACCCAGTACTTC. It translates to CASSLGGGQETQYF. The variable domain in full, completed from reference TRBV11-2 and TRBJ2-5, reads EAGVAQSPRYKIIEKRQSVAFWCNPISGHATLYWYQQILGQGPKLLIQFQNNGVVDDSQLPKDRFSAERLKGVDSTLKIQPAKLEDSAVYLCASSLGGGQETQYFGPGTRLLVL.

The chain employs TRBV25-1 and TRBJ2-3; 11 bases align to TRBD2. The V and J ends lost 8 bases and 0 bases, in that order; junction bases with no gene match: 7. The CDR3 spans 16 residues. Per germline, CDR1 MGHDK and CDR2 SYGVNS. In nucleotides, the CDR3 is TGTGCCAGCCGTAGCGGGAGGGCCTATAGCACAGATACGCAGTATTTT. Its translation: CASRSGRAYSTDTQYF.